This paragraph reports one TCR beta chain. Here immunoSEQ multiplex PCR was the method, and the copy in TCRdb shows in-frame clones only, minus some. The sample includes more than 85,000 clones, over 80% of them seen just once. The entry originates in a study of T cell responses to AZD1222 COVID-19 vaccine. V shed 4 bases and J 5 bases; nucleotides not matched to a gene: 11. Germline V gives CDR1 SGDLS, CDR2 YYNGEE. The CDR3 extends over 16 amino acids. This receptor was taken from an adult in good health. The starting material was peripheral blood, obtained on day 0 of AZD1222 vaccination. This chain connects TRBV9 to TRBJ2-1, with 8 nucleotides matching TRBD1. Here the CDR3 reads CASSPAETGVDNEQFF. The CDR3 nucleotides are TGTGCCAGCAGCCCAGCGGAGACAGGGGTGGACAATGAGCAGTTCTTC.